This entry describes one T cell receptor (beta chain). The sample is drawn from a study of blood T cell repertoires in COVID-19. Study background: COVID-19 samples from acute and convalescent phases originated in the United States, Italy and Spain.

Source study methods: Nucleated cell number was recorded as an estimate derived from reference gene primer amplification. The assay was immunoSEQ multiplex PCR, and TCRdb's table has in-frame clones only and misses some. The D gene and trimming were derived from the DNA, and the V and J assignments and clone size from that table. The top ten hold about 9% of the sample, which has just over 15,000 clones, about four fifths seen once. Germline values: CDR1 LNHDA, CDR2 SQIVND (reference sequence). This CDR3 contains 15 residues. J was trimmed by 0 bases and V by 5 bases; bases with no gene match: 3. Sequencing was done on a sample of peripheral blood. This sequence was found in a human donor in a cohort sampled during active COVID-19. The chain employs TRBV19 and TRBJ2-3, with 9 bases aligning to TRBD1. Written as DNA, the CDR3 is TGTGCCAGTAGTGCACAGGGGGCTAGCACAGATACGCAGTATTTT. This codes for CASSAQGASTDTQYF.